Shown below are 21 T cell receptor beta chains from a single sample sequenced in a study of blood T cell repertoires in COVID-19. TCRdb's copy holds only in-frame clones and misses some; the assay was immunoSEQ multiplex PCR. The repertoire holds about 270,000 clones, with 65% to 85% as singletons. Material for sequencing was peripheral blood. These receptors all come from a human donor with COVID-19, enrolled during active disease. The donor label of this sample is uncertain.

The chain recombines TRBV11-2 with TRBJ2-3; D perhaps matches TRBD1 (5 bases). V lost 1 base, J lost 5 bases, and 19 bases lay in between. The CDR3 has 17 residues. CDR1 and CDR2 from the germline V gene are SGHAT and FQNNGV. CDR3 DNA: TGTGCCAGCAGCTTAGGCTTAGGACACCCTCGACTAGATACGCAGTATTTT. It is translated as CASSLGLGHPRLDTQYF. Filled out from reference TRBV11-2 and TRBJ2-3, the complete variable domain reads EAGVAQSPRYKIIEKRQSVAFWCNPISGHATLYWYQQILGQGPKLLIQFQNNGVVDDSQLPKDRFSAERLKGVDSTLKIQPAKLEDSAVYLCASSLGLGHPRLDTQYFGPGTRLTVL.

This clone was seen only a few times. The CDR3: CASSSIQGNQPQHF. The CDR3 bases are TGTGCCAGCAGTTCGATTCAGGGGAATCAGCCCCAGCATTTT. The chain has TRBV28 and TRBJ1-5, with D perhaps matching TRBD1 (6 bases). V lost 4 bases to trimming and J lost 4 bases, with 11 bases between them. Germline lookup yields CDR1 MDHEN and CDR2 SYDVKM. This CDR3 has 14 amino acids.

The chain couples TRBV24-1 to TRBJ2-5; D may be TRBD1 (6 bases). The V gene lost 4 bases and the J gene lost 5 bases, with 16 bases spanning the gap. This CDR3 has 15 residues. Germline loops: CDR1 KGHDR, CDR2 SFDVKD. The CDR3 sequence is CATSEPKTGLETQYF. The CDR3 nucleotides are TGTGCCACCAGTGAACCCAAAACAGGGCTTGAGACCCAGTACTTC.

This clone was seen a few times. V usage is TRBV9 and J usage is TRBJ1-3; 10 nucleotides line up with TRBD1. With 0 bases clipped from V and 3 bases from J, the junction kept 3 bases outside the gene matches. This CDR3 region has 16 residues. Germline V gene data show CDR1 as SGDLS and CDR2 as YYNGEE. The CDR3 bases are TGTGCCAGCAGCGTAGCGGGACAGGGGTTTGGAAACACCATATATTTT. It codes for CASSVAGQGFGNTIYF.

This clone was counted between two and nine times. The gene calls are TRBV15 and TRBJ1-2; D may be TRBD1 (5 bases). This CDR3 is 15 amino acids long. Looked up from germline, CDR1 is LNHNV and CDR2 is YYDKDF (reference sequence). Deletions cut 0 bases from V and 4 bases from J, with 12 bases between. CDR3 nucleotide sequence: TGTGCCACCAGCAGAGATAAGCAGGGTAGCTATGGCTACACCTTC. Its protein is CATSRDKQGSYGYTF.

The CDR3 spells CATSSDRTSRDTQYF. CDR3 nucleotide sequence: TGTGCCACCAGCAGTGATCGGACTAGCCGAGATACGCAGTATTTT. This chain joins TRBV15 and TRBJ2-3, with TRBD2 matching 8 bases. V gave up 3 bases and J gave up 5 bases; unmatched junction bases: 7. The CDR3 is 15 amino acids. The germline V gene has CDR1 LNHNV and CDR2 YYDKDF (reference sequence).

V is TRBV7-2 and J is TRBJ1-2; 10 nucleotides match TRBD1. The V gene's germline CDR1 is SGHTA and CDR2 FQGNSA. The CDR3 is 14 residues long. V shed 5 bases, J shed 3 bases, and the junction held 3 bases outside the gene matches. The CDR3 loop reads CASSPDRGYYGYTF. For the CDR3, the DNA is TGTGCCAGCAGCCCGGACAGGGGGTACTATGGCTACACCTTC.

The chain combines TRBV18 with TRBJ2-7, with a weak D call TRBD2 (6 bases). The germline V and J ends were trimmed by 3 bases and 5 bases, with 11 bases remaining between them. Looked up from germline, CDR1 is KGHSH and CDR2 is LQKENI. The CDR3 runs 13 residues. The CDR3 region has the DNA TGTGCCAGCTCACCCCCGGGGGTCGACGAGCAGTACTTC. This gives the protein CASSPPGVDEQYF.

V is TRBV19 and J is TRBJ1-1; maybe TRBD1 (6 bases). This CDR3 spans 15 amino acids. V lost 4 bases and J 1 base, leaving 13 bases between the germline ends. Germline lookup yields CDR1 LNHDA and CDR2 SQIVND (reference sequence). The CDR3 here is CASSRGQSRNTEAFF. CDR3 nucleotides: TGTGCCAGTAGTAGAGGACAGTCAAGGAACACTGAAGCTTTCTTT. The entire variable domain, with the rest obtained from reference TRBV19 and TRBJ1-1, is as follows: DGGITQSPKYLFRKEGQNVTLSCEQNLNHDAMYWYRQDPGQGLRLIYYSQIVNDFQKGDIAEGYSVSREKKESFPLTVTSAQKNPTAFYLCASSRGQSRNTEAFFGQGTRLTVV.

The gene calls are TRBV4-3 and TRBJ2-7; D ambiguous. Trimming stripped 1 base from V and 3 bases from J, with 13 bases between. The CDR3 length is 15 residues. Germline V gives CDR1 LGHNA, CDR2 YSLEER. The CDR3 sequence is CASSQGASLIYEQYF. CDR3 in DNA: TGCGCCAGCAGCCAAGGCGCGAGCCTTATCTACGAGCAGTACTTC.

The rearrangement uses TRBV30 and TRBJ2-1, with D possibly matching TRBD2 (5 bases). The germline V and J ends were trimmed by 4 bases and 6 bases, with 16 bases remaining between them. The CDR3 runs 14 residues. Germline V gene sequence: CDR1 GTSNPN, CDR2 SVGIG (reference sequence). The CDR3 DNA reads TGTGCCTGGATTAGGTGGGCTGGAGGCAATGAGCAGTTCTTC. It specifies CAWIRWAGGNEQFF.

The chain's CDR3 is CASSLEREPYEQYF. The CDR3 nucleotides are TGCGCCAGCAGCTTGGAGCGGGAGCCCTACGAGCAGTACTTC. The chain joins TRBV5-1 to TRBJ2-7; 8 bases are a match to TRBD2. CDR1 is SGHRS and CDR2 is YFSETQ in the germline V gene. With 0 bases clipped from V and 2 bases from J, the junction kept 1 base outside the gene matches. The CDR3 runs 14 residues.

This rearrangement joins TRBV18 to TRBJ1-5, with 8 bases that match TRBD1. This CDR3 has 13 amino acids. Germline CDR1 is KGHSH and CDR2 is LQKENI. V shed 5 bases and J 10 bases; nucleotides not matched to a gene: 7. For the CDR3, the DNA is TGTGCCAGCTCAGCCCAGGGGGCTGATCCCCAGCATTTT. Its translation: CASSAQGADPQHF.

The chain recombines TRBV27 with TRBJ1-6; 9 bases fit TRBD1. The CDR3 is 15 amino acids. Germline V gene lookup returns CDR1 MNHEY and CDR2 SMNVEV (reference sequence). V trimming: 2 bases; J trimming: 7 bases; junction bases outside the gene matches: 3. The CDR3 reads CASSLGDRVNSPLHF. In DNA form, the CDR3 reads TGTGCCAGCAGTTTAGGGGACAGGGTAAATTCACCCCTCCACTTT.

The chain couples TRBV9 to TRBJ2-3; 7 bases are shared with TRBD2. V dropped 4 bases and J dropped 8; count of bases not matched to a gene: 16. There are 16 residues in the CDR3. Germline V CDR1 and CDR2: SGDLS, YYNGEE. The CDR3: CASSLRGGRAMSTQYF. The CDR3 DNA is TGTGCCAGCAGCCTTAGAGGCGGGAGAGCTATGAGTACGCAGTATTTT.

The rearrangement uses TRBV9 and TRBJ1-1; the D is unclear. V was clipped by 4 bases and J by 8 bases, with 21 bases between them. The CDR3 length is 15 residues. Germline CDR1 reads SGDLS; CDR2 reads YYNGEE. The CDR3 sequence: CASSTRTDPPGEAFF. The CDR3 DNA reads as TGTGCCAGCAGCACTCGGACGGATCCCCCGGGAGAAGCTTTCTTT.

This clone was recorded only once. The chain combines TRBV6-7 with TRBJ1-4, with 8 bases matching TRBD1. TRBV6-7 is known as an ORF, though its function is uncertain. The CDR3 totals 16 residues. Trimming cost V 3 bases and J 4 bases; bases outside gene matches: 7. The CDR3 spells CASSYCYRGINEKLFF. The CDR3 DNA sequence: TGTGCCAGCAGTTATTGTTACAGGGGGATTAATGAAAAACTGTTTTTT.

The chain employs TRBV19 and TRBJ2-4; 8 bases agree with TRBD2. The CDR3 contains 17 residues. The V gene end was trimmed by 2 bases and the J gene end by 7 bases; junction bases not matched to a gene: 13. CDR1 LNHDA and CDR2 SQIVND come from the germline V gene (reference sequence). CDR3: CASSIPPRAGAGNIQYF. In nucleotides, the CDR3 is TGTGCCAGTAGTATACCCCCCCGAGCGGGAGCAGGGAACATTCAGTACTTC.

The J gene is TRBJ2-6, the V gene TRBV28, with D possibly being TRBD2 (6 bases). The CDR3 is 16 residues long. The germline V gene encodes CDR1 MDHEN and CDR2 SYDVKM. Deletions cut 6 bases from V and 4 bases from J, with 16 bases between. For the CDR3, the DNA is TGTGCCAGCAGGAGGGACTCGGCAGGAGGGGCCAACGTCCTGACTTTC. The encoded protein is CASRRDSAGGANVLTF. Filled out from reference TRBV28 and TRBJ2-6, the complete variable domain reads DVKVTQSSRYLVKRTGEKVFLECVQDMDHENMFWYRQDPGLGLRLIYFSYDVKMKEKGDIPEGYSVSREKKERFSLILESASTNQTSMYLCASRRDSAGGANVLTFGAGSRLTVL.

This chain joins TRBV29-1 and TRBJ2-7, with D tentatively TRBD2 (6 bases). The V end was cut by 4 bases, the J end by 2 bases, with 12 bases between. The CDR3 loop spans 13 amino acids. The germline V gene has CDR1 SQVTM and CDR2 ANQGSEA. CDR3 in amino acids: CSVVAVLPYEQYF. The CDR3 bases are TGCAGCGTTGTAGCGGTACTACCCTACGAGCAGTACTTC.

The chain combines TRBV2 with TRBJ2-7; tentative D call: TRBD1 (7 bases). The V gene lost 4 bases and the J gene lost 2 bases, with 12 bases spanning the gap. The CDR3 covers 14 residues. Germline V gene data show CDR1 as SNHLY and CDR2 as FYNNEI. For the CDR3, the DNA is TGTGCCAGCAGTGTTCCCAGGGGGGCCTACGAGCAGTACTTC. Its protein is CASSVPRGAYEQYF.